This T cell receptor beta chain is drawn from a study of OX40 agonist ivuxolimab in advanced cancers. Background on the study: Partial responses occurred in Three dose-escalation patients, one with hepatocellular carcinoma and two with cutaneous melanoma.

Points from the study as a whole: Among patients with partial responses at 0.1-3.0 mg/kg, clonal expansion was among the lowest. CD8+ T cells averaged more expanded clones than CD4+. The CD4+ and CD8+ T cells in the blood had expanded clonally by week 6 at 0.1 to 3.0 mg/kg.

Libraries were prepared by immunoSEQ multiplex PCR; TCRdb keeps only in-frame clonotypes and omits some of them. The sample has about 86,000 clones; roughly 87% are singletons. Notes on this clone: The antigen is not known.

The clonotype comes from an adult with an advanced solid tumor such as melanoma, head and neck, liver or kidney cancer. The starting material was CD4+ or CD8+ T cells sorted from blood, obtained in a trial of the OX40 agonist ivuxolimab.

Written as DNA, the CDR3 is TGTGCCAGCAGCCTCCCATCCCGGGACAGGCTCACAGATACGCAGTATTTT. Its protein product is CASSLPSRDRLTDTQYF. This chain links TRBV14 with TRBJ2-3, with 8 positions matching TRBD1. The J segment lost 2 bases and the V segment lost 4 bases, leaving 11 bases of the junction unmatched. The CDR3 length is 17 residues. Germline CDR1 reads SGHDN; CDR2 reads FVKESK.